These T cell receptor beta chains were read from a single sample in a study of cytomegalovirus exposure and HLA in healthy donors. The table came from immunoSEQ multiplex PCR; TCRdb's copy has only in-frame clones and leaves some out. The sample lists roughly 140,000 clones; around 65% were seen once. Sequencing was performed on PBMCs. These receptors were collected from a woman in her 30s in good health and CMV-seropositive. Each CDR3 is given with its conserved first and last residue. Each record gives: J gene, V gene, clone size, D gene, CDR3 DNA, CDR3 protein. A D gene is named only where the DNA matches it firmly. Clone sizes are given selectively: once, few, many, or a class where the clone is expanded.

TRBJ1-5 TRBV4-1 NA NA TGCGCCAGCAGCCACCCCGGTCAGCCCCAGCATTTT CASSHPGQPQHF
TRBJ2-5 TRBV7-3 NA TRBD1 TGTGCCAGCAGCCGAGACAGGGAAGAGACCCAGTACTTC CASSRDREETQYF
TRBJ2-5 TRBV28 NA NA TGTGCCAGCAGTATCGCCGGGACTGTGAAGACCCAGTACTTC CASSIAGTVKTQYF
TRBJ2-1 TRBV2 NA NA TGTGCCAGCAGTGAAATCCCAGGGGCCAATGAGCAGTTCTTC CASSEIPGANEQFF
TRBJ2-7 TRBV5-1 NA NA TGCGCCAGCAGCTTTAGCAGCCAGTACGAGCAGTACTTC CASSFSSQYEQYF
TRBJ1-3 TRBV4-1 NA NA TGCGCCAGCAGCCCAATCTGGGGCCTCTCGGGCTCTGGAAACACCATATATTTT CASSPIWGLSGSGNTIYF
TRBJ2-2 TRBV29-1 NA TRBD1 TGCAGCGTTGACAGGGGGCTTAACGGGGAGCTGTTTTTT CSVDRGLNGELFF
TRBJ1-1 TRBV5-5 NA NA TGTGCCAGCAGCCGACAAAAGATTATGAACACTGAAGCTTTCTTT CASSRQKIMNTEAFF
TRBJ1-5 TRBV6-6 NA NA TGTGCCAGCAGTTACCGGGAGGGGGTAGTTAATCAGCCCCAGCATTTT CASSYREGVVNQPQHF
TRBJ1-6 TRBV2 NA TRBD1 TGTGCCAGCAGTGAGAGTCTTCAGGGGGCGGTAGCCCTCCACTTT CASSESLQGAVALHF
TRBJ1-6 TRBV20-1 NA TRBD1 TGCAGTGGTCAGGGGGATTCACCCCTCCACTTT CSGQGDSPLHF
TRBJ2-3 TRBV2 NA TRBD1 TGTGCCAGCAGGATAACCCCGGGACAGGGAGTAGATACGCAGTATTTT CASRITPGQGVDTQYF
TRBJ1-1 TRBV7-9 NA NA TGTGCCAGCAGCTTAGCCTTAGATGATGAAGCTTTCTTT CASSLALDDEAFF
TRBJ1-5 TRBV9 NA NA TGTGCCAGCAGCCCCGGGGGGAACCCGACCCTAAAAAGCCAGCATTTT CASSPGGNPTLKSQHF
TRBJ2-7 TRBV10-3 once TRBD1 TGTGCCATCAGTGGGACAGGGACCTACGAGCAGTACTTC CAISGTGTYEQYF
TRBJ2-1 TRBV29-1 NA TRBD2 TGCAGCGTGAAACGGGCTAGCGGGAGAAACAATGAGCAGTTCTTC CSVKRASGRNNEQFF
TRBJ2-7 TRBV13 few NA TGTGCCAGCAGCTTATACGGGAGTGCACACGAGCAGTACTTC CASSLYGSAHEQYF
TRBJ1-4 TRBV4-1 NA NA TGCGCCAGCAGCCGCCGACAAATAAATGAAAAACTGTTTTTT CASSRRQINEKLFF
TRBJ2-7 TRBV14 NA NA TGTGCCAGCAGCCAAAGAGCGTCCGAGCAGTACTTC CASSQRASEQYF
TRBJ1-1 TRBV12-5 NA TRBD1 TGTGCTAGTGGCCCGGACAGGGGGCGCCTTGAAGCTTTCTTT CASGPDRGRLEAFF
TRBJ2-1 TRBV5-1 once NA TGCGCCAGCAGTAAAGGGGAACTACGCGAGCAGTTCTTC CASSKGELREQFF
TRBJ2-3 TRBV5-1 few NA TGCGCCAGCAGCTTGGCTAGTGTCGTCTCAGATACGCAGTATTTT CASSLASVVSDTQYF
TRBJ1-3 TRBV7-6 many TRBD1 TGTGCCAGCAGCTCACAACAGGGGATGGGAAACACCATATATTTT CASSSQQGMGNTIYF
TRBJ2-3 TRBV5-1 few NA TGCGCCAGCAGCCCCTCGAGGAGCGGCCATTCCACAGATACGCAGTATTTT CASSPSRSGHSTDTQYF
TRBJ2-5 TRBV5-1 NA NA TGCGCCAGCAGCTTTGGCCTAAGGACATCCCAAGAGACCCAGTACTTC CASSFGLRTSQETQYF
TRBJ2-1 TRBV29-1 NA TRBD1 TGCAGCGTCCTCGGACAGGGGGCCCTTAATGAGCAGTTCTTC CSVLGQGALNEQFF
TRBJ2-1 TRBV2 NA NA TGTGCCAACTCCCCACAGGGTAATGAGCAGTTCTTC CANSPQGNEQFF
TRBJ2-7 TRBV2 few NA TGTGCCAGCGGCCAGGACAGAGCCTACGAGCAGTACTTC CASGQDRAYEQYF
TRBJ2-3 TRBV7-9 NA NA TGTGCCAGCAGCTTTCCCGGACAACGCACAGATACGCAGTATTTT CASSFPGQRTDTQYF
TRBJ2-7 TRBV27 NA TRBD2 TGTGCCAGCACCCCCCTAGCGGCTGCGGGCAGCTCCTACGAGCAGTACTTC CASTPLAAAGSSYEQYF
TRBJ2-5 TRBV18 NA NA TGTGCCAGCTCACCGGGGCTTGGAGAGACCCAGTACTTC CASSPGLGETQYF
TRBJ2-3 TRBV5-1 NA NA TGCGCCAGCACCCTACGACTGGGCACAGATACGCAGTATTTT CASTLRLGTDTQYF
TRBJ2-1 TRBV19 NA TRBD2 TGTGCCAGTAGTTTCGGCGGGGGGACCAATGAGCAGTTCTTC CASSFGGGTNEQFF
TRBJ1-2 TRBV9 NA NA TGTGCCAGCAGCGTCAGCGGGGCTAACTATGGCTACACCTTC CASSVSGANYGYTF
TRBJ2-3 TRBV19 NA TRBD2 TGTGCCAGTAGTATAAGAGTAGCGGGGGGGTCCACAGATACGCAGTATTTT CASSIRVAGGSTDTQYF
TRBJ2-3 TRBV4-2 NA NA TGTGCCAGCAGTCCCCGAGGGCCCACAGATACGCAGTATTTT CASSPRGPTDTQYF
TRBJ2-3 TRBV11-2 NA NA TGTGCCAGCTCAAAGGACTGGGACACAGATACGCAGTATTTT CASSKDWDTDTQYF
TRBJ1-3 TRBV7-2 NA NA TGTGCCAGCAGCTTAGCAGCCCTAGACACCATATATTTT CASSLAALDTIYF
TRBJ1-1 TRBV5-1 NA NA TGCGCCAGCAACTCCGGGGCTGAAGCTTTCTTT CASNSGAEAFF
TRBJ2-7 TRBV6-5 few TRBD1 TGTGCCAGCAGCCGGGACAGGGGATACGAGCAGTACTTC CASSRDRGYEQYF
TRBJ1-1 TRBV19 NA TRBD1 TGTGCCAGTAGTATGTCCCCGACAGGGGACACTGAAGCTTTCTTT CASSMSPTGDTEAFF
TRBJ1-3 TRBV30 few NA TGTGCCTGGAAACCATCACAGGGTTTGGCTGGAAACACCATATATTTT CAWKPSQGLAGNTIYF
TRBJ1-1 TRBV6-1 NA NA TGTGCCAGCAGTGAAGCGATTAGGGGGTTGGCTTTCTTT CASSEAIRGLAFF
TRBJ2-1 TRBV7-2 NA NA TGTGCCAGCAGCTCCTCCCCAGGTTATGAGCAGTTCTTC CASSSSPGYEQFF
TRBJ1-1 TRBV7-2 NA TRBD1 TGTGCCAGCAGCTTACAGGGGGCAGGGACTGAAGCTTTCTTT CASSLQGAGTEAFF
TRBJ2-1 TRBV11-3 few NA TGTGCCAGCAGCTTAGGGCAAGAACGTGAGCAGTTCTTC CASSLGQEREQFF
TRBJ1-5 TRBV4-1 NA TRBD1 TGCGCCAGCAGCCACGGCCGAGGGGGCCCCTTTTATCAGCCCCAGCATTTT CASSHGRGGPFYQPQHF
TRBJ1-6 TRBV19 few TRBD1 TGTGCCAGTAGTAGGGACAGGACTCGCTATCCCTATAATTCACCCCTCCACTTT CASSRDRTRYPYNSPLHF
TRBJ2-1 TRBV5-1 NA NA TGCGCCAGCAGCCCGGGACTCCACTACAATGAGCAGTTCTTC CASSPGLHYNEQFF
TRBJ2-1 TRBV7-2 NA TRBD2 TGTGCCAGCAGCTTTACCCAGCGGGATCAGTTCTTC CASSFTQRDQFF
TRBJ1-2 TRBV7-2 NA TRBD1 TGTGCCAGCAGCTTACCCCGGGACAGCTATGGCTACACCTTC CASSLPRDSYGYTF
TRBJ1-3 TRBV7-6 NA NA TGTGCCAGCAGCTTAGCGGGGGACAATAGGGGAAACACCATATATTTT CASSLAGDNRGNTIYF
TRBJ1-5 TRBV28 NA NA TGTGCCAGCAGTTTATCGGGGGGCGGGCAGCCCCAGCATTTT CASSLSGGGQPQHF
TRBJ2-1 TRBV19 NA NA TGTGCCAGTAGTATAATGTTCGATTTGGAGGGCCCCGGATACAATGAGCAGTTCTTC CASSIMFDLEGPGYNEQFF
TRBJ2-5 TRBV2 few TRBD1 TGTGCCAGCAGGAAAACAGGGGTGCCTGCAGAGACCCAGTACTTC CASRKTGVPAETQYF